These 19 T cell receptor beta chains were sequenced from one sample in a study of a mutant IDH1 vaccine in newly diagnosed glioma. This table comes from immunoSEQ multiplex PCR, and its TCRdb copy is limited to in-frame clones, with some not included. The sample records roughly 38,000 clones, less than 85% being singletons. Sample time point: week 47, end of study. Each vaccine dose was 300 ug of mutant IDH1 20-mer peptide, with topical imiquimod. Their antigens remain unidentified. Sample: PBMCs, taken from a glioma patient whose treatment included an IDH1 peptide vaccine. These receptors were collected from a man aged 18 to 35 with glioma. Some clones in this sample may be carry-over from other donors' samples.

The chain recombines TRBV29-1 with TRBJ2-7, with 8 bases aligning to TRBD2. The CDR3 runs 16 residues. Trimming removed 7 bases from V and 1 base from J; junction bases left unmatched: 15. CDR1 is SQVTM, CDR2 ANQGSEA, per germline. CDR3 sequence reads: CSAGIGLADVSYEQYF. CDR3 sequence (DNA): TGCAGCGCCGGAATTGGACTAGCCGACGTTTCCTACGAGCAGTACTTC.

This chain uses TRBV6-5 with TRBJ2-1, with D tentatively TRBD1 or TRBD2 (6 bases each). The CDR3 loop spans 15 amino acids. Germline CDR1 reads MNHEY; CDR2 reads SVGAGI. The V gene lost 4 bases and the J gene lost 4 bases, with 14 bases spanning the gap. CDR3: CASSSQGRTYNEQFF. In nucleotides, the CDR3 is TGTGCCAGCAGTTCTCAGGGGAGGACTTACAATGAGCAGTTCTTC.

The genes are TRBV6-1 and TRBJ2-7, with TRBD1 as a possible D gene (6 bases). This CDR3 is built from 14 residues. V dropped 4 bases and J dropped 6 bases, with 16 bases sitting between them. The germline V gene has CDR1 MNHNS and CDR2 SASEGT. For the CDR3, the DNA is TGTGCCAGCAGTGTGGCAGGGGATCGGGGCGAGCAGTACTTC. Translating it yields CASSVAGDRGEQYF.

The rearrangement joins TRBV30 to TRBJ2-3; TRBD2 agrees at 10 bases. Trimming cost V 0 bases and J 2 bases; bases outside gene matches: 11. CDR1 and CDR2 (germline): GTSNPN, SVGIG (reference sequence). The CDR3 length is 18 residues. The chain's CDR3 is CAWSVGWLAGEVTDTQYF. The CDR3 DNA reads as TGTGCCTGGAGTGTAGGTTGGCTAGCGGGAGAAGTCACAGATACGCAGTATTTT.

The chain joins TRBV27 to TRBJ1-6; TRBD1 agrees at 7 bases. Per the germline V gene, CDR1 is MNHEY and CDR2 is SMNVEV (reference sequence). The V gene end was trimmed by 4 bases and the J gene end by 3 bases; junction bases not matched to a gene: 3. The CDR3 runs 15 residues. CDR3 loop: CASSSRQGYNSPLHF. CDR3 sequence (DNA): TGTGCCAGCAGTTCTCGACAGGGCTATAATTCACCCCTCCACTTT.

Comment on this clone: Other DNA sequences in the same sample also yield this CDR3. The chain joins TRBV4-3 to TRBJ2-7; D possibly matches TRBD1 or TRBD2 (5 bases each). The germline V gene has CDR1 LGHNA and CDR2 YSLEER. Trimming took off 1 base at V and 1 base at J, with 11 bases between the two ends. The CDR3 has 15 residues. The CDR3, as DNA: TGCGCCAGCAGCCAAGTGGGGGACCTGTCCTACGAGCAGTACTTC. Protein sequence: CASSQVGDLSYEQYF.

V gene TRBV5-6 combines with J gene TRBJ2-7; D perhaps matches TRBD2 (6 bases). Germline assignment: CDR1 SGHDT and CDR2 YYEEEE. Trimming pared 1 base from V and 2 bases from J, leaving 7 bases between. The CDR3 loop spans 13 amino acids. Here the CDR3 DNA reads TGTGCCAGCAGCTTGAGGGAGGCCTACGAGCAGTACTTC. This codes for CASSLREAYEQYF. The full variable domain, rest sourced from reference TRBV5-6 and TRBJ2-7, is DAGVTQSPTHLIKTRGQQVTLRCSPKSGHDTVSWYQQALGQGPQFIFQYYEEEERQRGNFPDRFSGHQFPNYSSELNVNALLLGDSALYLCASSLREAYEQYFGPGTRLTVT.

Comment on this clone: This likely comes from a read error, as the CDR3 has no conserved phenylalanine or tryptophan at its end. The V gene is TRBV2, the J gene TRBJ2-7; D unclear. This CDR3 spans 13 amino acids. V lost 0 bases and J lost 4, with 7 bases in between. CDR1 and CDR2 (germline): SNHLY, FYNNEI. In DNA, the CDR3 is TGTGCCAGCAGTGAAGCGCCTATTTACGAGCAGTACCTC. The encoded protein is CASSEAPIYEQYL.

The CDR3 sequence: CAWSVHLFNEKLFF. The CDR3 nucleotides are TGTGCCTGGAGTGTACACCTATTTAATGAAAAACTGTTTTTT. This chain joins TRBV30 and TRBJ1-4; D gene unclear. Between the trimmed V and J ends, which lost 0 bases and 4 bases, there was a span of 9 bases. The CDR3 totals 14 residues. CDR1 is GTSNPN, CDR2 SVGIG, per germline (reference sequence).

This chain joins TRBV2 and TRBJ1-6; D gene unclear. V was pared by 7 bases and J by 0 bases, with 16 bases between. The CDR3 is made up of 17 amino acids. Germline V gene sequence: CDR1 SNHLY, CDR2 FYNNEI. The CDR3 loop is CASTETSHSSYNSPLHF. In nucleotides, the CDR3 is TGTGCCAGCACAGAGACTTCGCACAGCTCCTATAATTCACCCCTCCACTTT. Drawing the rest from reference TRBV2 and TRBJ1-6, the complete variable domain is EPEVTQTPSHQVTQMGQEVILRCVPISNHLYFYWYRQILGQKVEFLVSFYNNEISEKSEIFDDQFSVERPDGSNFTLKIRSTKLEDSAMYFCASTETSHSSYNSPLHFGNGTRLTVT.

This chain connects TRBV25-1 to TRBJ1-1; the D gene is possibly TRBD1 (6 bases). CDR1 is MGHDK and CDR2 is SYGVNS in the germline V gene. This CDR3 spans 14 amino acids. V shed 6 bases and J shed 10 bases, with 21 bases lying between them. The CDR3: CASSPDRSTLSAFF. The CDR3 bases are TGTGCCAGCAGCCCCGACAGGTCCACTTTGTCAGCTTTCTTT.

The DNA for the CDR3 is TGTGCCAGCAGCTTACCCGGTCCGGGACAGGGGAGGACAGATACGCAGTATTTT. It encodes CASSLPGPGQGRTDTQYF. V usage is TRBV7-9 and J usage is TRBJ2-3; 10 bases align to TRBD1. J gave up 3 bases and V 2 bases, and 11 bases lay outside the gene matches. Germline assignment: CDR1 SEHNR and CDR2 FQNEAQ (reference sequence). The CDR3 sequence is 18 residues long. The full variable domain, in which reference TRBV7-9 and TRBJ2-3 provide the parts outside the CDR3, is DTGVSQNPRHKITKRGQNVTFRCDPISEHNRLYWYRQTLGQGPEFLTYFQNEAQLEKSRLLSDRFSAERPKGSFSTLEIQRTEQGDSAMYLCASSLPGPGQGRTDTQYFGPGTRLTVL.

V usage is TRBV4-3 and J usage is TRBJ1-1; D ambiguous. V was cut by 1 base and J by 1 base, with 16 bases left in between. Germline V gives CDR1 LGHNA, CDR2 YSLEER. The CDR3 length is 17 residues. The CDR3 coding sequence is TGCGCCAGCAGCCAAGTATGGCTGGGCTGGGAGAACACTGAAGCTTTCTTT. It specifies CASSQVWLGWENTEAFF.

The chain links TRBV25-1 to TRBJ2-2; TRBD2 matches at 8 bases. The CDR3 consists of 15 residues. V lost 4 bases and J lost 8; bases outside the gene matches: 9. Per the germline V gene, CDR1 is MGHDK and CDR2 is SYGVNS. The CDR3 nucleotides read TGTGCCAGCAGTGCTGACGGGGGGGCCCTAGGGGAGCTGTTTTTT. Protein sequence: CASSADGGALGELFF.

This sequence joins TRBV4-1 and TRBJ2-1, with D possibly being TRBD2 (6 bases). CDR3 length: 16 residues. Between the trimmed V and J ends, which lost 1 base and 7 bases, there was a span of 17 bases. Germline V gene lookup returns CDR1 MGHRA and CDR2 YSYEKL. The CDR3 is CASSQVRAGKSNEQFF. CDR3 coding DNA: TGCGCCAGCAGCCAAGTCAGGGCGGGAAAATCAAATGAGCAGTTCTTC.

The chain combines TRBV19 with TRBJ1-1, with 7 bases that match TRBD1. This CDR3 has 13 residues. J gave up 1 base and V 6 bases, and 2 bases lay outside the gene matches. The germline CDR1 and CDR2 sequences are LNHDA and SQIVND (reference sequence). The CDR3: CASSHRGNTEAFF. Here the CDR3 DNA reads TGTGCCAGTAGCCACAGGGGGAACACTGAAGCTTTCTTT.

Only one count was recorded for this clone. The chain joins TRBV9 to TRBJ2-1; the match to TRBD1 covers 9 bases. In germline, CDR1 is SGDLS, CDR2 YYNGEE. This CDR3 contains 15 residues. V gave up 4 bases and J gave up 4 bases; unmatched junction bases: 6. The CDR3 region is CASSLGQGGYNEQFF. For the CDR3, the DNA is TGTGCCAGCAGCTTGGGACAGGGTGGGTACAATGAGCAGTTCTTC.

The J gene is TRBJ2-1, the V gene TRBV5-6; D possibly uses TRBD1 or TRBD2 (6 bases each). V was clipped by 4 bases and J by 6 bases, with 14 bases between them. Germline CDR1 and CDR2: SGHDT and YYEEEE. The CDR3 loop spans 14 amino acids. The CDR3 DNA is TGTGCCAGCAGCCACGGTCGGGGGCTCAATGAGCAGTTCTTC. It yields the protein CASSHGRGLNEQFF.

This chain joins TRBV18 and TRBJ1-5, with TRBD1 identical over 7 bases. CDR1 KGHSH and CDR2 LQKENI come from the germline V gene. Losses at the gene ends were 4 bases for V and 5 bases for J; bases not matched to a gene: 5. The CDR3 is 14 residues long. The CDR3 here is CASSLQGTDQPQHF. CDR3 sequence (DNA): TGTGCCAGCTCACTACAGGGGACGGATCAGCCCCAGCATTTT.